This T cell receptor (beta chain) was recorded in a study of OX40 agonist ivuxolimab in advanced cancers. Points from the study as a whole: Patients with a partial response at 0.1-3.0 mg/kg had among the lowest clonal expansion.

Sequenced by immunoSEQ multiplex PCR; TCRdb stores in-frame clones only, minus some. The table has some 70,000 clones, 86% seen once; the top ten hold 2.8%. The CDR3 covers 12 residues. The V segment lost 4 bases and the J segment 3 bases; nucleotides outside the gene matches: 0. Germline assignment: CDR1 LNHDA and CDR2 SQIVND (reference sequence). A word on this clone: Its cognate antigen is unknown.

The sample in question was CD4+ or CD8+ T cells sorted from blood, obtained in a trial of the OX40 agonist ivuxolimab. V is TRBV19 and J is TRBJ2-7; 7 nucleotides agree with TRBD1. This clonotype was sampled from an adult with an advanced solid tumor such as melanoma, head and neck, liver or kidney cancer. CDR3 DNA sequence: TGTGCCAGTAGTAACAGGGGCTACGAGCAGTACTTC. Translated, it gives CASSNRGYEQYF.